The 31 T cell receptor beta chains given below trace back to one sample, sequenced in a study of cytomegalovirus exposure and HLA in healthy donors. 13 Jbeta primers and 60 Vbeta primers were used for the PCR. Data came from immunoSEQ multiplex PCR; TCRdb stores just in-frame clones and leaves some out. The sample records over 150,000 clones, roughly 80% being singletons. Sequencing was carried out using PBMCs. The receptors derive from a woman aged 25 to 45 in good health and CMV-seropositive.

The genes are TRBV5-1 and TRBJ1-2; TRBD1 matches 7 bases. Germline-derived CDR1 and CDR2 are SGHRS and YFSETQ. The V and J ends lost 3 bases and 0 bases, in that order; junction bases with no gene match: 8. This CDR3 spans 16 amino acids. CDR3 sequence reads: CASSYERGLTNYGYTF. In DNA, the CDR3 is TGCGCCAGCAGCTACGAGAGGGGGCTGACTAACTATGGCTACACCTTC. Complete variable domain (other parts from reference TRBV5-1 and TRBJ1-2): KAGVTQTPRYLIKTRGQQVTLSCSPISGHRSVSWYQQTPGQGLQFLFEYFSETQRNKGNFPGRFSGRQFSNSRSEMNVSTLELGDSALYLCASSYERGLTNYGYTFGSGTRLTVV.

The chain links TRBV7-9 to TRBJ2-7; 8 nucleotides line up with TRBD1. J lost 0 bases, V lost 5 bases, and 9 bases had no gene match. Germline CDR1 is SEHNR and CDR2 is FQNEAQ (reference sequence). The CDR3 spans 16 residues. The CDR3 DNA is TGTGCCAGCAGCACAGACCGACAGGGGCCCTCCTACGAGCAGTACTTC. Protein product: CASSTDRQGPSYEQYF.

The gene calls are TRBV5-6 and TRBJ2-1; TRBD2 might be the D (5 bases). Germline V gene sequence: CDR1 SGHDT, CDR2 YYEEEE. The CDR3 extends over 15 amino acids. V lost 0 bases and J lost 0, with 7 bases in between. The CDR3 DNA follows: TGTGCCAGCAGCTTGGCTAGCTACTCCTACAATGAGCAGTTCTTC. Protein: CASSLASYSYNEQFF.

This clone was recorded a few times. The chain recombines TRBV4-2 with TRBJ2-3; D gene unclear. Germline V gene data show CDR1 as LGHNA and CDR2 as YNFKEQ. The CDR3 is made up of 12 amino acids. Trimming took 4 bases from V and 6 from J, leaving 8 bases between them. The CDR3 here is CASSPSRDTQYF. In DNA form, the CDR3 reads TGTGCCAGCAGCCCCTCTCGGGATACGCAGTATTTT.

The gene calls are TRBV5-1 and TRBJ1-1, with a tentative D call TRBD1 (6 bases). This CDR3 has 15 amino acids. Trimming cost V 0 bases and J 2 bases, with 11 bases left between them. CDR1 and CDR2 (germline): SGHRS, YFSETQ. CDR3 in amino acids: CASSLGQVINTEAFF. CDR3 nucleotides: TGCGCCAGCAGCTTGGGACAGGTAATCAACACTGAAGCTTTCTTT.

The rearrangement uses TRBV14 and TRBJ2-5; D is ambiguous. CDR3 size: 12 residues. CDR1 is SGHDN, CDR2 FVKESK, per germline. The V and J ends lost 8 bases and 5 bases respectively, with 12 bases between them. In nucleotides, the CDR3 is TGTGCCAGCTCCTCGAGCTCGGAGACCCAGTACTTC. Protein: CASSSSSETQYF.

The chain couples TRBV7-2 to TRBJ2-3; no clear D gene. This CDR3 region has 14 residues. Germline-derived CDR1 and CDR2 are SGHTA and FQGNSA. Trimming shortened V by 4 bases and J by 0 bases, and 8 bases separated the two germline ends. The CDR3, as DNA: TGTGCCAGCAGCTCGACAAGGAGCACAGATACGCAGTATTTT. This translates into CASSSTRSTDTQYF.

The chain recombines TRBV18 with TRBJ2-3; D not resolved. The ends were cut back, 2 bases at V and 3 bases at J, with 6 bases in the middle. The CDR3 is made up of 13 amino acids. Germline values: CDR1 KGHSH, CDR2 LQKENI. The CDR3: CASSPVGTDTQYF. The CDR3 DNA reads as TGTGCCAGCTCACCAGTCGGGACAGATACGCAGTATTTT. Variable domain in full (rest from reference TRBV18 and TRBJ2-3): NAGVMQNPRHLVRRRGQEARLRCSPMKGHSHVYWYRQLPEEGLKFMVYLQKENIIDESGMPKERFSAEFPKEGPSILRIQQVVRGDSAAYFCASSPVGTDTQYFGPGTRLTVL.

This clone showed up just once. This chain links TRBV7-2 with TRBJ1-6, with TRBD1 matching 7 bases. The CDR3 runs 15 residues. Germline V CDR1 and CDR2: SGHTA, FQGNSA. V lost 2 bases to trimming and J lost 6 bases; unmatched junction nucleotides: 4. CDR3 in DNA: TGTGCCAGCAGCTTAACGACAGGGATTAATTCACCCCTCCACTTT. Its protein is CASSLTTGINSPLHF.

V and J are TRBV4-3 and TRBJ1-1; the D is unclear. The CDR3 has 15 amino acids. The germline V gene has CDR1 LGHNA and CDR2 YSLEER. Trimming took 0 bases from V and 1 from J, leaving 9 bases between them. The CDR3: CASSQDLVRNTEAFF. For the CDR3, the DNA is TGCGCCAGCAGCCAAGATCTTGTTAGGAACACTGAAGCTTTCTTT.

The chain carries TRBV5-1 and TRBJ2-3; 13 positions match TRBD2. Germline V CDR1 and CDR2: SGHRS, YFSETQ. The junction had 6 bases not matched to a gene; V was cut back by 4 bases and J by 4 bases. This CDR3 has 16 amino acids. The CDR3 sequence is CASSRGLAGEPDTQYF. For the CDR3, the DNA is TGCGCCAGCAGCCGAGGACTAGCGGGGGAGCCAGATACGCAGTATTTT. Together with reference TRBV5-1 and TRBJ2-3, the CDR3 gives the full variable domain: KAGVTQTPRYLIKTRGQQVTLSCSPISGHRSVSWYQQTPGQGLQFLFEYFSETQRNKGNFPGRFSGRQFSNSRSEMNVSTLELGDSALYLCASSRGLAGEPDTQYFGPGTRLTVL.

The chain joins TRBV4-1 to TRBJ2-7; 9 nucleotides line up with TRBD2. The J call is uncertain, as TRBJ2-5 better fits the DNA end. Germline CDR1 is MGHRA and CDR2 is YSYEKL. This CDR3 comprises 18 residues. The DNA of the CDR3 is TGCGCCAGCAGCCAAGTCGGTAGCGGGGGAGTACCACAAGAGACCCAGTACTTC. Residues: CASSQVGSGGVPQETQYF.

The chain links TRBV10-3 to TRBJ2-3; possible D gene TRBD1, 6 bases. Trimming pared 0 bases from V and 2 bases from J, leaving 12 bases between. This CDR3 comprises 16 residues. CDR1 is ENHRY and CDR2 is SYGVKD in the germline V gene. The CDR3 reads CAISESRQANTDTQYF. The CDR3 DNA sequence: TGTGCCATCAGTGAGTCACGACAGGCCAACACAGATACGCAGTATTTT.

V is TRBV25-1 and J is TRBJ2-5, with 9 bases identical to TRBD1. The germline V gene has CDR1 MGHDK and CDR2 SYGVNS. The CDR3 totals 16 residues. V lost 6 bases and J lost 3; bases outside the gene matches: 11. CDR3: CASRNLPGQGEETQYF. DNA for the CDR3: TGTGCCAGCAGGAATTTACCGGGACAGGGAGAAGAGACCCAGTACTTC.

This rearrangement joins TRBV2 to TRBJ2-2; tentatively, D is TRBD1 (6 bases). The V gene's germline CDR1 is SNHLY and CDR2 FYNNEI. V was clipped by 6 bases and J by 4 bases, with 18 bases between them. The CDR3 has 16 amino acids. CDR3 residues: CASRRAPRGGTGELFF. CDR3 DNA: TGTGCCAGCAGGAGGGCCCCCAGGGGCGGCACCGGGGAGCTGTTTTTT.

This chain uses TRBV9 with TRBJ2-7; D is possibly TRBD2 (6 bases). This CDR3 comprises 13 residues. CDR1 is SGDLS and CDR2 is YYNGEE in the germline V gene. Between the trimmed V and J ends, which lost 4 bases and 7 bases, there was a span of 15 bases. The CDR3 DNA follows: TGTGCCAGCAGCCCGGGACTCATCGCGGAGCAGTACTTC. Protein sequence: CASSPGLIAEQYF.

This clone has only a few counts. V gene TRBV5-1 combines with J gene TRBJ2-7; 7 bases map to TRBD2. The CDR3 length is 16 residues. Germline CDR1 is SGHRS and CDR2 is YFSETQ. The junction had 9 bases not matched to a gene; V was cut back by 1 base and J by 2 bases. DNA for the CDR3: TGCGCCAGCAGCTTGCCCGGCGGGGGAATTACCTACGAGCAGTACTTC. It yields the protein CASSLPGGGITYEQYF.

V gene TRBV7-9 combines with J gene TRBJ2-2; TRBD1 matches at 9 bases. CDR3 length: 19 amino acids. Trimming removed 0 bases from V and 0 bases from J; junction bases left unmatched: 8. From germline, CDR1 is SEHNR and CDR2 FQNEAQ (reference sequence). The CDR3 sequence: CASSLAPRTGAANTGELFF. In nucleotides, the CDR3 is TGTGCCAGCAGCTTAGCACCCCGGACAGGGGCCGCGAACACCGGGGAGCTGTTTTTT.

The DNA of the CDR3 is TGCGCCAGCAGTGTCGGGACTCAGTTCTTC. This gives the protein CASSVGTQFF. The chain links TRBV10-2 to TRBJ2-1; possibly TRBD2 for D (6 bases). With 4 bases removed from V and 13 bases from J, the gap between germline ends came to 8 bases. The CDR3 has 10 amino acids. CDR1 is WSHSY, CDR2 SAAADI, per germline.

The chain joins TRBV10-3 to TRBJ2-7; D unclear. Germline CDR1 and CDR2: ENHRY and SYGVKD. V was pared by 3 bases and J by 4 bases, with 10 bases between. The CDR3 spans 13 residues. The CDR3 reads CAISDGIGYEQYF. CDR3 coding DNA: TGTGCCATCAGTGACGGTATTGGTTACGAGCAGTACTTC.

In this sample, this clone turned up once. This chain uses TRBV7-9 with TRBJ1-5; tentatively, D is TRBD1 (5 bases). This CDR3 comprises 17 residues. CDR1 and CDR2 (germline): SEHNR, FQNEAQ (reference sequence). V was cut by 4 bases and J by 3 bases, with 19 bases left in between. The CDR3 is CASSSQMGGATNQPQHF. DNA of the CDR3: TGTGCCAGCAGCTCACAGATGGGGGGTGCTACCAATCAGCCCCAGCATTTT.

The CDR3 nucleotides read TGTGCCAGTAGTCGCCGGACAGGGGAGAACACCATATATTTT. Translating it yields CASSRRTGENTIYF. This chain uses TRBV19 with TRBJ1-3; TRBD1 agrees at 9 bases. The CDR3 spans 14 residues. Losses at the gene ends were 5 bases for V and 7 bases for J; bases not matched to a gene: 6. CDR1 is LNHDA, CDR2 SQIVND, per germline (reference sequence).

This clone turned up a few times. The V call is TRBV6-5, the J call TRBJ1-5; D call uncertain. This CDR3 has 14 amino acids. V gave up 1 base and J gave up 6 bases, with 10 bases separating them. Germline V CDR1 and CDR2: MNHEY, SVGAGI. The CDR3 DNA reads as TGTGCCAGCAGTTACTACGGAGGGCGTCAGCCCCAGCATTTT. It encodes CASSYYGGRQPQHF.

This chain connects TRBV21-1 to TRBJ2-1; the D call of TRBD1 is as the table states it, not checked on the DNA. TRBV21-1 represents a pseudogene. CDR3 length equals 15 residues. This CDR3 is CASTVTGAPSNEQFF. CDR3 sequence (DNA): TGTGCCAGCACCGTGACAGGGGCCCCTTCCAATGAGCAGTTCTTC.

This clone has only a few counts. The same CDR3 arises from other DNA sequences in this sample as well. The V and J genes are TRBV18 and TRBJ2-7; 11 nucleotides agree with TRBD1. The CDR3 consists of 14 residues. In germline, CDR1 is KGHSH, CDR2 LQKENI. V was clipped by 3 bases and J by 4 bases; unmatched bases: 2. The CDR3 protein is CASSPGTGGYEQYF. DNA of the CDR3: TGTGCCAGCTCACCCGGGACAGGGGGATACGAGCAGTACTTC.

The CDR3 is CASSSTGSGTLHF. CDR3 nucleotides: TGCGCCAGCAGTTCGACAGGTTCGGGGACCCTCCACTTT. The rearrangement uses TRBV5-1 and TRBJ1-6; D perhaps matches TRBD1 (6 bases). The CDR3 consists of 13 residues. CDR1 is SGHRS and CDR2 is YFSETQ in the germline V gene. V was clipped by 5 bases and J by 14 bases, with 17 bases between them.

The chain links TRBV30 to TRBJ1-1, with D possibly matching TRBD1 (5 bases). Germline loops: CDR1 GTSNPN, CDR2 SVGIG (reference sequence). The CDR3 sequence is 13 residues long. Trimming left V 3 bases short and J 7 bases short, with 15 bases between. The CDR3 DNA reads as TGTGCCTGGAGGGGACTCTTTATGTTTGAAGCTTTCTTT. Translating gives CAWRGLFMFEAFF.

V is TRBV4-1 and J is TRBJ1-2; 7 positions agree with TRBD1. This CDR3 contains 19 residues. J was trimmed by 2 bases and V by 2 bases; bases with no gene match: 17. Germline values: CDR1 MGHRA, CDR2 YSYEKL. The CDR3 here is CASSQYIRVGQVSNYGYTF. The CDR3 nucleotides read TGCGCCAGCAGCCAATATATCAGAGTAGGACAGGTATCAAACTATGGCTACACCTTC.

This clone was found a few times. The chain joins TRBV11-3 to TRBJ2-2, with D possibly matching TRBD1 (5 bases). V was trimmed by 2 bases and J by 5 bases, leaving 6 bases between them. Germline lookup yields CDR1 SGHNT and CDR2 YENEEA. CDR3 length equals 13 residues. The CDR3 coding sequence is TGTGCCAGCAGCTTATACAGGACCGGGGAGCTGTTTTTT. It yields the protein CASSLYRTGELFF.

The chain has TRBV28 and TRBJ1-2; D remains ambiguous. Trimming shortened V by 6 bases and J by 6 bases, and 20 bases separated the two germline ends. In germline, CDR1 is MDHEN, CDR2 SYDVKM. The CDR3 has 15 residues. The CDR3 DNA follows: TGTGCCAGCAGCACCCTAACAGAGGGTTTGGATGGCTACACCTTC. Amino acids: CASSTLTEGLDGYTF.

The rearrangement joins TRBV18 to TRBJ2-2; D may be TRBD1 (6 bases). The CDR3 is 15 residues long. Trimming removed 3 bases from V and 2 bases from J, with 10 bases in between. Per the germline V gene, CDR1 is KGHSH and CDR2 is LQKENI. The CDR3 spells CASSPRTDNTGELFF. For the CDR3, the DNA is TGTGCCAGCTCACCCCGGACAGATAACACCGGGGAGCTGTTTTTT.